The source of this T cell receptor beta chain is a study of CD8 T cells in ankylosing spondylitis (dated by TCRdb to the late 2010s). Some background on the complete study: T cell receptor beta repertoires were profiled in healthy donors and ankylosing spondylitis patients so that disease-linked TCR variants could be found. The whole study cohort included over a hundred healthy donors and roughly 24 ankylosing spondylitis patients. Peripheral blood samples were taken, and synovial fluid was additionally collected from ankylosing spondylitis patients. Overall study results and their limits: The disease-linked clones were reported as significantly enriched in matched synovial fluid samples from ankylosing spondylitis patients. In peripheral blood, the disease-linked clones were found at relatively low frequencies and had a CD8+ phenotype. Some motif variants were previously reported in synovial fluid and blood of reactive arthritis patients, suggesting common disease-initiation mechanisms. Blood from ankylosing spondylitis patients appeared to be characterized by a TCR beta motif composed of about eight highly homologous amino acid variants.

Details on this clonotype: Its antigen remains unidentified. No quality values exist for individual bases; no much larger clone is one base distant.

The V and J ends are trimmed by 4 bases and 5 bases, leaving 17 bases between them. From its cysteine to its phenylalanine, the CDR3 spans 14 amino acids. The sequence is cut down to CDR3 DNA, 42 bases in frame from base 1. The germline V gene (reference sequence) yields DFQATT for CDR1 and SNEGSKA for CDR2. Sequenced on an Illumina HiSeq 2500. Quantitative 5'-RACE with molecular barcodes was the method used to prepare the TCR beta libraries. The authors' pipeline ran thus. Disease-linked TCR variants were identified with a new computational method built on a probabilistic model of VDJ rearrangement. TCRdb reworked the public reads: Q25 trimming with fastp, MiXCR clone assembly, productive beta chains retained. Under each unique CDR3 protein, matching rows form one entry showing the most common genes and DNA. The V and J calls come from TCRdb's annotation, not from the publication. A total of 500,000 to 550,000 distinct CDR3 sequences appear in this sample, roughly 12% of them only once. Nearly 7% of the sample is in the top ten clones.

Sequencing was done on a sample of blood, either unsorted or a sorted T cell fraction (not recorded which). Rearrangement joined TRBV20-1 to TRBJ1-2; the best D guess is TRBD1, with 6 bases matching. The origin of this receptor is a male donor with ankylosing spondylitis. The DNA is TGCAGTGCTATGATCAGACAGGTTTGGTATGGCTACACCTTC. Its translation is CSAMIRQVWYGYTF.